The entry below gives a single TCR beta chain sequence along with its context. CDR3 length: 13 amino acids. V was cut by 7 bases and J by 6 bases, with 15 bases left in between. Germline CDR1 reads MDHEN; CDR2 reads SYDVKM. TCRdb keeps only in-frame clones here, not all; method: immunoSEQ multiplex PCR. The profile shows approximately 150,000 clones, about nine tenths of them singletons. The sample originates from a study of T cell responses to AZD1222 COVID-19 vaccine. The TCR was taken from an adult who received the MenACWY meningococcal vaccine as a control. The chain recombines TRBV28 with TRBJ1-1; D gene unclear. This sample comprised peripheral blood, obtained 28 days after the second dose of the MenACWY control vaccine. DNA for the CDR3: TGTGCCAGCAACCCCGCCCCAGGCGCTGAAGCTTTCTTT. Translating gives CASNPAPGAEAFF.